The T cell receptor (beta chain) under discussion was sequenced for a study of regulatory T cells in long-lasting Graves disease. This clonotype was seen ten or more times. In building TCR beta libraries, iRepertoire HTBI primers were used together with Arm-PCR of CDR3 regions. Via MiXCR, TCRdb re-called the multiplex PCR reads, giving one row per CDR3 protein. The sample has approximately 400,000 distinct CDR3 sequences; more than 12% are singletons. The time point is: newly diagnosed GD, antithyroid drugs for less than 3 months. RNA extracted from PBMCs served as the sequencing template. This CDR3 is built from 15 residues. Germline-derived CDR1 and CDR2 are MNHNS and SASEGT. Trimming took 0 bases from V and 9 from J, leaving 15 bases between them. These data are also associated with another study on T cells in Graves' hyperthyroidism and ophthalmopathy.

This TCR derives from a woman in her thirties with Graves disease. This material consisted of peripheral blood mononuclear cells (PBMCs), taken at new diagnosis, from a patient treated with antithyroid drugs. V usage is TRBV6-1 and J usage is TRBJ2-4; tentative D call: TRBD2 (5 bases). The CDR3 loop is CASSEAMAVSVIQYF. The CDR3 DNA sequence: TGTGCCAGCAGTGAAGCGATGGCAGTTAGCGTCATTCAGTACTTC.